This is a list of T cell receptor beta chains from one sample in a study of blood T cell repertoires in COVID-19. TCRdb's table, derived via immunoSEQ multiplex PCR, lists solely in-frame clones and lacks some. The data hold about 250,000 clones, with under 90% observed a single time. Sequencing used PBMCs or T cells enriched from blood (not recorded which). These receptors all come from a woman in her twenties or thirties with acute COVID-19. The CDR3 runs from the conserved cysteine through the conserved F or W. A D gene is named only where the DNA matches it firmly. A row's size may be missing; if present it is once, few, many or a size class.

v_call,clone_size,j_call,d_call,cdr3_aa,cdr3_nt
TRBV5-5,.,TRBJ1-1,TRBD1,CASSWGRDRVGSTEAFF,TGTGCCAGCAGCTGGGGTCGGGACAGGGTGGGGAGCACTGAAGCTTTCTTT
TRBV28,.,TRBJ2-7,TRBD2,CASMSGGASYEQYF,TGTGCCAGCATGAGCGGGGGGGCGTCCTACGAGCAGTACTTC
TRBV29-1,.,TRBJ1-2,.,CSVLSVDRLTNYGYTF,TGCAGCGTGTTATCCGTTGACAGGCTGACGAACTATGGCTACACCTTC
TRBV20-1,.,TRBJ1-2,.,CSAERGYTF,TGCAGTGCCGAACGGGGCTACACCTTC
TRBV10-3,.,TRBJ2-4,.,CAISDKDRGLAKNIQYF,TGTGCCATCAGTGATAAGGACAGAGGGCTAGCCAAAAACATTCAGTACTTC
TRBV4-1,.,TRBJ1-1,.,CASSQEGAMNTEAFF,TGCGCCAGCAGCCAAGAAGGGGCTATGAACACTGAAGCTTTCTTT
TRBV30,.,TRBJ2-2,.,CAWGRGLPTGELFF,TGTGCCTGGGGTCGGGGACTCCCCACCGGGGAGCTGTTTTTT
TRBV16,once,TRBJ1-4,.,CASSHVLEEKLFF,TGTGCCAGCAGCCATGTGCTAGAGGAAAAACTGTTTTTT
TRBV30,few,TRBJ1-1,.,CAWMWGGGNTEAFF,TGTGCCTGGATGTGGGGCGGGGGGAACACTGAAGCTTTCTTT
TRBV14,.,TRBJ2-5,.,CASSQHTGTRGETQYF,TGTGCCAGCAGCCAACATACAGGGACACGAGGGGAGACCCAGTACTTC
TRBV5-1,.,TRBJ1-4,.,CASSSLGGGGEKLFF,TGCGCCAGCAGCTCCCTGGGGGGGGGAGGAGAAAAACTGTTTTTT
TRBV19,.,TRBJ2-5,.,CAKQIALGDNQETQYF,TGTGCCAAACAGATCGCCCTGGGGGACAACCAAGAGACCCAGTACTTC
TRBV11-1,.,TRBJ2-5,.,CASSLAYLEQETQYF,TGTGCCAGCAGCTTAGCGTATTTAGAACAAGAGACCCAGTACTTC
TRBV5-1,once,TRBJ1-6,.,CASSLGQDDSPLHF,TGCGCCAGCAGCTTGGGACAGGACGATTCACCCCTCCACTTT
TRBV19,.,TRBJ1-5,.,CASSIPELNQPQHF,TGTGCCAGTAGTATTCCGGAGCTAAATCAGCCCCAGCATTTT
TRBV9,.,TRBJ2-7,.,CASSVGLVLGGGEEQYF,TGTGCCAGCAGCGTAGGTCTGGTTTTGGGGGGTGGCGAAGAGCAGTACTTC
TRBV5-8,.,TRBJ2-6,.,CASRWAGRSGANVLTF,TGTGCCAGCAGGTGGGCAGGGCGCTCTGGGGCCAACGTCCTGACTTTC
TRBV5-8,once,TRBJ1-4,TRBD1,CASTPPGQATNEKLFF,TGTGCCAGCACCCCCCCGGGACAGGCAACTAATGAAAAACTGTTTTTT
TRBV15,.,TRBJ2-3,TRBD1,CATSRRTGTTDTQYF,TGTGCCACCAGCAGAAGGACAGGGACCACAGATACGCAGTATTTT
TRBV18,.,TRBJ2-5,.,CASSPFGEETQYF,TGTGCCAGCTCACCATTCGGGGAAGAGACCCAGTACTTC
TRBV18,.,TRBJ1-3,.,CASSTQGNSGNTIYF,TGTGCCAGCTCGACCCAGGGTAACTCTGGAAACACCATATATTTT
TRBV13,.,TRBJ2-3,TRBD2,CASSRLAELTDTQYF,TGTGCCAGCAGCCGACTAGCGGAGCTCACAGATACGCAGTATTTT
TRBV28,.,TRBJ1-2,TRBD1,CASSFPGGNYGYTF,TGTGCCAGCAGTTTCCCAGGGGGCAACTATGGCTACACCTTC
TRBV28,.,TRBJ2-7,.,CASSLLAGFYEQYF,TGTGCCAGCAGTTTATTAGCAGGGTTCTACGAGCAGTACTTC
TRBV4-3,.,TRBJ2-1,TRBD1,CASSQDRGQGGRNEQFF,TGCGCCAGCAGCCAAGATCGAGGACAGGGCGGCCGCAATGAGCAGTTCTTC
TRBV7-2,.,TRBJ1-2,.,CASSRRQDSDRGYTF,TGTGCCAGCAGCCGTCGCCAAGACAGTGACCGAGGCTACACCTTC
TRBV5-1,.,TRBJ2-2,TRBD1,CASSLVGQGARTGELFF,TGCGCCAGCAGCTTGGTTGGACAGGGGGCTCGCACCGGGGAGCTGTTTTTT
TRBV4-3,.,TRBJ1-1,.,CASSQVGERTEFNTEAFF,TGCGCCAGCAGCCAAGTCGGCGAAAGGACAGAGTTTAACACTGAAGCTTTCTTT
TRBV3-1/TRBV3-2,.,TRBJ2-4,TRBD2,CASSSTSGGLIKNIQYF,TGTGCCAGCAGCTCAACTAGCGGGGGGCTTATCAAAAACATTCAGTACTTC
TRBV18,.,TRBJ2-3,TRBD2,CASSPPTSSGGTDTQYF,TGTGCCAGCTCACCACCTACTTCTAGCGGGGGAACAGATACGCAGTATTTT
TRBV11-2,.,TRBJ1-3,.,CASSLHPSGNTIYF,TGTGCCAGCAGCTTACATCCCTCTGGAAACACCATATATTTT
TRBV19,.,TRBJ1-5,.,CASNLRAVDQPQHF,TGTGCCAGTAACTTACGAGCTGTCGATCAGCCCCAGCATTTT
TRBV27,.,TRBJ1-5,.,CASSSRDGDQPQHF,TGTGCCAGCAGTTCCAGGGATGGGGATCAGCCCCAGCATTTT
TRBV10-1,.,TRBJ2-3,TRBD2,CASSDPSGGRTDTQYF,TGCGCCAGCAGTGACCCTAGCGGGGGACGCACAGATACGCAGTATTTT
TRBV6-2/TRBV6-3,.,TRBJ1-5,.,CASSYPYGSDSNQPQHF,TGTGCCAGCAGTTACCCATACGGCAGCGATAGCAATCAGCCCCAGCATTTT
TRBV7-2,.,TRBJ2-5,.,CASSSTSGVQETQYF,TGTGCCAGCAGCTCGACCTCAGGGGTTCAAGAGACCCAGTACTTC
TRBV5-1,.,TRBJ1-1,.,CASSLSGRTEAFF,TGCGCCAGCAGCTTATCAGGGCGCACTGAAGCTTTCTTT
TRBV27,.,TRBJ2-7,TRBD1,CAREGQGIYEQYF,TGTGCCAGAGAGGGACAGGGGATCTACGAGCAGTACTTC
TRBV14,.,TRBJ2-2,TRBD1,CASSQGVGRGYTGELFF,TGTGCCAGCAGCCAAGGAGTGGGCAGGGGGTACACCGGGGAGCTGTTTTTT
TRBV4-2,.,TRBJ1-1,TRBD1,CASSLRVGGQGGTEAFF,TGTGCCAGCAGCCTTCGAGTGGGAGGACAGGGCGGCACTGAAGCTTTCTTT
TRBV6-2/TRBV6-3,.,TRBJ2-1,TRBD2,CASSLSGGTYNEQFF,TGTGCCAGCAGCCTTAGCGGGGGAACCTACAATGAGCAGTTCTTC
TRBV19,.,TRBJ2-1,TRBD2,CAVKSWGGEQFF,TGTGCCGTGAAGTCGTGGGGGGGGGAGCAGTTCTTC
TRBV6-4,.,TRBJ2-3,.,CASSDGGLDTDTQYF,TGTGCCAGCAGTGACGGGGGACTCGACACAGATACGCAGTATTTT
TRBV27,.,TRBJ1-4,.,CASSLDLFSGEKLFF,TGTGCCAGCAGTTTAGACCTCTTCTCAGGGGAAAAACTGTTTTTT
TRBV6-5,.,TRBJ1-1,TRBD1,CASSTGGWNTEAFF,TGTGCCAGCAGTACAGGGGGCTGGAACACTGAAGCTTTCTTT
TRBV5-1,.,TRBJ2-7,.,CASNPLGNRITYEQYF,TGCGCCAGCAACCCCCTCGGGAACAGAATTACCTACGAGCAGTACTTC